The 21 T cell receptor beta chains reported below all come from one sample, sequenced in a study of PD-L1 blockade in urothelial cancer. Assay: immunoSEQ multiplex PCR; the TCRdb copy retains only in-frame clones and omits some. Of about 41,000 clones in the sample, approximately 85% were seen once. Time point defined: peripheral blood 6 weeks after treatment start. This material consisted of PBMCs, taken around atezolizumab (anti-PD-L1) treatment. These receptors were taken from a man between 65 and 85 years old with urothelial cancer.

The V gene is TRBV25-1, the J gene TRBJ2-1; 12 bases agree with TRBD1. V was pared by 0 bases and J by 7 bases, with 7 bases of the junction left unmatched. The CDR3 contains 17 residues. In germline, CDR1 is MGHDK, CDR2 SYGVNS. The CDR3 loop reads CASSEYGTGGDSNEQFF. In DNA form, the CDR3 reads TGTGCCAGCAGTGAATACGGGACAGGGGGCGATTCTAATGAGCAGTTCTTC.

This chain connects TRBV2 to TRBJ2-7; D is unresolved. Germline V gene data show CDR1 as SNHLY and CDR2 as FYNNEI. V was cut by 6 bases and J by 0 bases, with 12 bases left in between. This CDR3 is 14 amino acids long. This CDR3 reads CASSPWALSYEQYF. CDR3 nucleotide sequence: TGTGCCAGCAGCCCGTGGGCCCTCTCCTACGAGCAGTACTTC.

The V call is TRBV5-4, the J call TRBJ1-1, with D tentatively TRBD1 (6 bases). Germline CDR1 reads SGHNT; CDR2 reads YYREEE (reference sequence). Trimming took 7 bases from V and 4 from J, leaving 14 bases between them. There are 13 residues in the CDR3. CDR3: CASSTGLSTEAFF. The CDR3 region has the DNA TGTGCCAGCTCTACAGGGTTGAGCACTGAAGCTTTCTTT.

This clone was seen a single time. The chain is built from TRBV29-1 and TRBJ1-1; D possibly corresponds to TRBD1 (5 bases). The germline gives CDR1 SQVTM, CDR2 ANQGSEA. The V end was cut by 7 bases, the J end by 1 base, with 10 bases between. CDR3 length: 12 amino acids. The CDR3: CSGGHSNTEAFF. Written as DNA, the CDR3 is TGCAGCGGCGGACACTCGAACACTGAAGCTTTCTTT.

The V call is TRBV5-4, the J call TRBJ2-3, with a tentative D call TRBD2 (5 bases). The germline V gene encodes CDR1 SGHNT and CDR2 YYREEE (reference sequence). CDR3 length equals 13 residues. V lost 5 bases and J lost 0, with 7 bases in between. The CDR3 DNA reads TGTGCCAGCAGGAGCGGAAGCACAGATACGCAGTATTTT. Translation: CASRSGSTDTQYF.

The V call is TRBV2, the J call TRBJ2-3; 14 nucleotides align to TRBD2. Unmatched junction bases numbered 11, after V lost 9 bases and J lost 6 bases. Per the germline V gene, CDR1 is SNHLY and CDR2 is FYNNEI. The CDR3 contains 16 residues. The CDR3, as DNA: TGTGCCAGTGAGGGACTAGCGGGAGTATTGGCGGATACGCAGTATTTT. The encoded protein is CASEGLAGVLADTQYF.

This chain uses TRBV13 with TRBJ2-7; 9 bases agree with TRBD1. This CDR3 region has 15 residues. V was pared by 2 bases and J by 1 base, with 3 bases of the junction left unmatched. Germline CDR1 and CDR2: PRHDT and FYEKMQ (reference sequence). CDR3 loop: CASSLTGQGSYEQYF. In DNA, the CDR3 is TGTGCCAGCAGCTTAACCGGACAGGGGTCCTACGAGCAGTACTTC.

The genes are TRBV30 and TRBJ2-5; 9 nucleotides align to TRBD2. Germline V gene data show CDR1 as GTSNPN and CDR2 as SVGIG (reference sequence). J gave up 5 bases and V 5 bases, and 9 bases lay outside the gene matches. CDR3 length: 14 amino acids. CDR3 bases: TGTGCCTGGGGAGCGGGAGGAGAAGGGGAGACCCAGTACTTC. It translates to CAWGAGGEGETQYF. The variable domain in full, completed from reference TRBV30 and TRBJ2-5, reads SQTIHQWPATLVQPVGSPLSLECTVEGTSNPNLYWYRQAAGRGLQLLFYSVGIGQISSEVPQNLSASRPQDRQFILSSKKLLLSDSGFYLCAWGAGGEGETQYFGPGTRLLVL.

This chain links TRBV28 with TRBJ2-1; 12 bases match TRBD2. Germline loops: CDR1 MDHEN, CDR2 SYDVKM. The length of the CDR3 is 17 residues. The J segment lost 4 bases and the V segment lost 1 base, leaving 5 bases of the junction unmatched. CDR3 sequence: CASSLSLAGGPYNEQFF. DNA of the CDR3: TGTGCCAGCAGTTTATCCCTAGCGGGAGGGCCGTACAATGAGCAGTTCTTC. Drawing the rest from reference TRBV28 and TRBJ2-1, the complete variable domain is DVKVTQSSRYLVKRTGEKVFLECVQDMDHENMFWYRQDPGLGLRLIYFSYDVKMKEKGDIPEGYSVSREKKERFSLILESASTNQTSMYLCASSLSLAGGPYNEQFFGPGTRLTVL.

This clone appeared once. The rearrangement uses TRBV11-2 and TRBJ2-7; D is possibly TRBD1 (5 bases). This CDR3 comprises 15 residues. The V gene lost 3 bases and the J gene lost 0 bases, with 12 bases spanning the gap. Per germline, CDR1 SGHAT and CDR2 FQNNGV. The CDR3 region is CASSFLTGSSYEQYF. CDR3 nucleotides: TGTGCCAGCAGCTTTCTAACAGGTTCCTCCTACGAGCAGTACTTC.

The sample holds one count of this clone. The chain employs TRBV9 and TRBJ1-3; unclear D gene. The CDR3 sequence is 16 residues long. Germline values: CDR1 SGDLS, CDR2 YYNGEE. Between the trimmed V and J ends, which lost 3 bases and 0 bases, there was a span of 13 bases. DNA for the CDR3: TGTGCCAGCAGCGAGATGATTGGTAGCTCTGGAAACACCATATATTTT. Its protein is CASSEMIGSSGNTIYF.

The chain recombines TRBV10-3 with TRBJ2-7; a weak D match, TRBD2 (7 bases). V shed 11 bases and J shed 3 bases, with 20 bases lying between them. The CDR3 covers 14 residues. From germline, CDR1 is ENHRY and CDR2 SYGVKD. The CDR3 DNA is TGTGCCTCCGCCCGGGGGGCGCGACACTACGAGCAGTACTTC. Its protein is CASARGARHYEQYF.

The chain couples TRBV5-1 to TRBJ1-1; a possible D gene is TRBD1 (5 bases). The germline V gene encodes CDR1 SGHRS and CDR2 YFSETQ. V shed 7 bases and J shed 1 base, with 11 bases lying between them. CDR3 length: 13 residues. Here the CDR3 reads CASYETGNTEAFF. DNA for the CDR3: TGCGCCAGCTATGAAACAGGGAACACTGAAGCTTTCTTT.

V usage is TRBV19 and J usage is TRBJ1-5, with D perhaps matching TRBD1 (6 bases). Trimming removed 10 bases at V and 4 bases at J, with 14 bases between. This CDR3 is 13 amino acids long. CDR1 and CDR2 (germline): LNHDA, SQIVND (reference sequence). The DNA of the CDR3 is TGTGCCACTACCCTAACAGGGAATCAGCCCCAGCATTTT. This encodes CATTLTGNQPQHF.

The V call is TRBV7-8, the J call TRBJ2-7, with D possibly matching TRBD2 (5 bases). The CDR3 consists of 13 residues. CDR1 and CDR2 from the germline V gene are SGHVS and FQNEAQ. V dropped 8 bases and J dropped 2 bases, with 13 bases sitting between them. CDR3 bases: TGTGCCAGCGGCTGGACTTCCACCTACGAGCAGTACTTC. It translates to CASGWTSTYEQYF.

This clone was counted a single time. This rearrangement joins TRBV5-1 to TRBJ2-7; the D gene is possibly TRBD1 (5 bases). Germline values: CDR1 SGHRS, CDR2 YFSETQ. Between the trimmed V and J ends, which lost 0 bases and 7 bases, there was a span of 11 bases. The length of the CDR3 is 13 residues. For the CDR3, the DNA is TGCGCCAGCAGCTTGGGACAGTCGTTTGAGCAGTACTTC. The encoded protein is CASSLGQSFEQYF.

The chain carries TRBV19 and TRBJ2-7, with 10 bases aligning to TRBD1. The CDR3 is made up of 15 amino acids. The germline CDR1 and CDR2 sequences are LNHDA and SQIVND (reference sequence). Trimming at V came to 9 bases and at J to 5 bases, leaving 13 bases not matched to a gene. DNA of the CDR3: TGTGCCAGGATGAATACCGGGACAGGGGCCCACGAGCAGTACTTC. Translation gives CARMNTGTGAHEQYF.

The rearrangement joins TRBV6-1 to TRBJ2-5, with D possibly being TRBD1 (5 bases). Germline CDR1 reads MNHNS; CDR2 reads SASEGT. V dropped 8 bases and J dropped 1 base, with 11 bases sitting between them. The CDR3 has 13 amino acids. The CDR3: CASGRQLQETQYF. The CDR3 nucleotides read TGTGCCAGCGGTAGACAGCTCCAAGAGACCCAGTACTTC.

In DNA form, the CDR3 reads TGTGCCAGTAAACCCAATAGGGACAGGGTATTTCAGCCCCAGCATTTT. Translation: CASKPNRDRVFQPQHF. This chain uses TRBV19 with TRBJ1-5; 9 bases align to TRBD1. The germline CDR1 and CDR2 sequences are LNHDA and SQIVND (reference sequence). CDR3 length: 16 amino acids. V trimming: 7 bases; J trimming: 6 bases; junction bases outside the gene matches: 13.

The chain employs TRBV5-6 and TRBJ1-2; TRBD1 is a possible D gene (5 bases). Trimming removed 2 bases from V and 2 bases from J, with 10 bases in between. Germline V gene data show CDR1 as SGHDT and CDR2 as YYEEEE. The CDR3 totals 14 residues. For the CDR3, the DNA is TGTGCCAGCAGCTTAATTCAGGGAAACTATGGCTACACCTTC. Amino acids: CASSLIQGNYGYTF.

The chain joins TRBV19 to TRBJ2-1; D is undetermined. Germline assignment: CDR1 LNHDA and CDR2 SQIVND (reference sequence). The CDR3 spans 14 residues. Trimming pared 11 bases from V and 4 bases from J, leaving 18 bases between. The CDR3 region is CASRVQKDYNEQFF. As DNA, the CDR3 is TGTGCCTCCCGGGTCCAGAAGGATTACAATGAGCAGTTCTTC. The full variable domain, with the rest looked up from reference TRBV19 and TRBJ2-1, is DGGITQSPKYLFRKEGQNVTLSCEQNLNHDAMYWYRQDPGQGLRLIYYSQIVNDFQKGDIAEGYSVSREKKESFPLTVTSAQKNPTAFYLCASRVQKDYNEQFFGPGTRLTVL.